The next 18 T cell receptor beta chains were all read from a single sample in a study of blood T cell repertoires in COVID-19. Assay used: immunoSEQ multiplex PCR; TCRdb lists only in-frame clones, some missing. The sample has a few hundred thousand clones, 90% seen once. The sample was PBMCs or T cells enriched from blood (not recorded which). The receptor source for this set is a man aged 25-45 years who had recovered from COVID-19.

This sequence joins TRBV9 and TRBJ2-2, with 9 bases lining up with TRBD1. CDR1 and CDR2 (germline): SGDLS, YYNGEE. The CDR3 has 14 residues. The V segment lost 3 bases and the J segment 4 bases; nucleotides outside the gene matches: 1. The CDR3 here is CASSATGGTGELFF. The CDR3 coding sequence is TGTGCCAGCAGCGCGACAGGGGGCACCGGGGAGCTGTTTTTT.

The chain employs TRBV28 and TRBJ2-7; TRBD1 matches at 7 bases. Germline V gives CDR1 MDHEN, CDR2 SYDVKM. With 7 bases clipped from V and 3 bases from J, the junction kept 12 bases outside the gene matches. The CDR3 consists of 15 residues. CDR3: CASNYRDRPFYEQYF. CDR3 nucleotides: TGTGCCAGCAATTACCGGGACAGACCTTTCTACGAGCAGTACTTC. The full variable domain, its missing parts supplied by reference TRBV28 and TRBJ2-7, is DVKVTQSSRYLVKRTGEKVFLECVQDMDHENMFWYRQDPGLGLRLIYFSYDVKMKEKGDIPEGYSVSREKKERFSLILESASTNQTSMYLCASNYRDRPFYEQYFGPGTRLTVT.

Only one count was recorded for this clone. This chain uses TRBV15 with TRBJ1-1; a possible D gene is TRBD1 (5 bases). Trimming removed 5 bases at V and 0 bases at J, with 10 bases between. Germline assignment: CDR1 LNHNV and CDR2 YYDKDF (reference sequence). CDR3 length equals 14 residues. The CDR3 sequence is CATSDSDLNTEAFF. The CDR3 region has the DNA TGTGCCACCAGCGACAGTGACTTGAACACTGAAGCTTTCTTT.

The J gene is TRBJ2-7, the V gene TRBV19, with TRBD2 matching over 7 bases. The CDR3 covers 15 residues. CDR1 is LNHDA and CDR2 is SQIVND in the germline V gene (reference sequence). V lost 5 bases, J lost 1 base, and 8 bases stayed unmatched. The DNA of the CDR3 is TGTGCCAGTAGTCCCTCGGGGGGAGGGTCCTACGAGCAGTACTTC. As protein: CASSPSGGGSYEQYF.

This sequence joins TRBV7-9 and TRBJ1-3, with no clear D. From germline, CDR1 is SEHNR and CDR2 FQNEAQ (reference sequence). The CDR3 covers 16 residues. Trimming removed 1 base from V and 2 bases from J, with 12 bases in between. This chain's CDR3 is CASSLVYRGAGNTIYF. DNA for the CDR3: TGTGCCAGCAGCTTAGTTTACCGGGGAGCTGGAAACACCATATATTTT.

The chain combines TRBV9 with TRBJ2-3; D unresolved. The V end lost 0 bases, the J end lost 1 base, and 3 bases lay between the germline ends. The CDR3 is made up of 13 amino acids. Germline lookup yields CDR1 SGDLS and CDR2 YYNGEE. CDR3 amino acids: CASSVAGTDTQYF. The CDR3 DNA sequence: TGTGCCAGCAGCGTAGCCGGCACAGATACGCAGTATTTT.

This sequence joins TRBV11-3 and TRBJ2-1; 9 bases are shared with TRBD1. V lost 5 bases to trimming and J lost 6 bases; unmatched junction nucleotides: 8. Germline values: CDR1 SGHNT, CDR2 YENEEA. The CDR3 is 15 residues long. Here the CDR3 reads CASSARDREVNEQFF. CDR3 DNA sequence: TGTGCCAGCAGCGCCCGGGACAGGGAGGTCAATGAGCAGTTCTTC.

The table lists this clone with many counts. This sequence joins TRBV6-4 and TRBJ2-1; 13 positions match TRBD2. The CDR3 contains 15 residues. Germline trimming cut 6 bases from V and 8 bases from J; bases unmatched to any gene: 7. Per germline, CDR1 MRHNA and CDR2 SNTAGT. As DNA, the CDR3 is TGTGCCAGCAGCAAACTAGCGGGGGGGCCGGATGAGCAGTTCTTC. As protein: CASSKLAGGPDEQFF.

CDR3 in amino acids: CASSPDRAEQYF. CDR3 DNA: TGTGCCAGCAGCCCGGACAGGGCCGAGCAGTACTTC. The genes are TRBV7-2 and TRBJ2-7; 8 nucleotides match TRBD1. Germline CDR1 SGHTA, CDR2 FQGNSA. With V trimmed by 5 bases and J by 6 bases, 3 bases remained unmatched. This CDR3 has 12 amino acids.

This chain links TRBV4-1 with TRBJ2-2, with D possibly matching TRBD2 (7 bases). Germline loops: CDR1 MGHRA, CDR2 YSYEKL. CDR3 length: 17 amino acids. V lost 0 bases and J 3 bases, leaving 14 bases between the germline ends. Here the CDR3 DNA reads TGCGCCAGCAGCCAAGATGGACGGGGGGCGTACACCGGGGAGCTGTTTTTT. This encodes CASSQDGRGAYTGELFF.

This clone was picked up one time. The gene calls are TRBV19 and TRBJ1-5; D is unresolved. CDR1 is LNHDA and CDR2 is SQIVND in the germline V gene (reference sequence). The length of the CDR3 is 12 residues. Trimming took 4 bases from V and 6 from J, leaving 7 bases between them. The CDR3 sequence: CASSRSTQPQHF. CDR3 sequence (DNA): TGTGCCAGTAGTAGGAGTACTCAGCCCCAGCATTTT.

The J gene is TRBJ2-5, the V gene TRBV6-5; 8 positions agree with TRBD2. The germline V gene has CDR1 MNHEY and CDR2 SVGAGI. This CDR3 comprises 14 residues. With V trimmed by 5 bases and J by 7 bases, 9 bases remained unmatched. The CDR3 nucleotides are TGTGCCAGCAGTCCCCCCGGGGGGGTGGTGACCCAGTACTTC. Its translation is CASSPPGGVVTQYF.

This chain joins TRBV3-1 (or the pseudogene TRBV3-2) and TRBJ1-6; 7 positions agree with TRBD1. V lost 1 base, J lost 8 bases, and 2 bases stayed unmatched. CDR3 length equals 14 residues. The germline CDR1 and CDR2 sequences are LGHDT and YNNKEL (reference sequence). For the CDR3, the DNA is TGTGCCAGCAGCCAAGTAGGGGGCGATTCACCCCTCCACTTT. This codes for CASSQVGGDSPLHF.

This CDR3 reads CASSIQGSSYNEQFF. CDR3 in DNA: TGTGCCAGCAGTATACAGGGGAGCTCCTACAATGAGCAGTTCTTC. The chain recombines TRBV2 with TRBJ2-1; 7 positions match TRBD1. The CDR3 length is 15 residues. V dropped 5 bases and J dropped 0; count of bases not matched to a gene: 4. Germline V gene data show CDR1 as SNHLY and CDR2 as FYNNEI.

The chain has TRBV18 and TRBJ1-1; possibly TRBD1 for D (5 bases). The CDR3 consists of 14 residues. Per the germline V gene, CDR1 is KGHSH and CDR2 is LQKENI. Trimming took 4 bases from V and 1 from J, leaving 10 bases between them. The CDR3 protein is CASSLSTENTEAFF. The CDR3 coding sequence is TGTGCCAGCTCACTTTCGACAGAGAACACTGAAGCTTTCTTT.

The CDR3 bases are TGCGCCAGCAGCCGTCAGTATGGTACTAATGAAAAACTGTTTTTT. Encoded protein: CASSRQYGTNEKLFF. This chain uses TRBV5-1 with TRBJ1-4, with D unclear. CDR1 SGHRS and CDR2 YFSETQ come from the germline V gene. Trimming shortened V by 4 bases and J by 2 bases, and 12 bases separated the two germline ends. The CDR3 has 15 residues.

This chain connects TRBV3-1 (or the pseudogene TRBV3-2) to TRBJ2-3; 9 nucleotides line up with TRBD1. Losses at the gene ends were 5 bases for V and 4 bases for J; bases not matched to a gene: 16. The germline V gene has CDR1 LGHDT and CDR2 YNNKEL (reference sequence). The CDR3 contains 18 residues. CDR3: CASSGHLTGGLLADTQYF. CDR3 DNA sequence: TGTGCCAGCAGCGGACACCTAACAGGGGGCCTGTTAGCAGATACGCAGTATTTT.

CDR3 sequence (DNA): TGCGCCAGCAGCTTGACTAGCGGGAGGGTCCGGAACACAGATACGCAGTATTTT. It translates to CASSLTSGRVRNTDTQYF. V usage is TRBV5-1 and J usage is TRBJ2-3; 13 bases fit TRBD2. J gave up 2 bases and V 1 base, and 7 bases lay outside the gene matches. The CDR3 sequence is 18 residues long. The germline V gene has CDR1 SGHRS and CDR2 YFSETQ.